The sequence of this T cell receptor beta chain was determined in a study of Graves' ophthalmopathy and Graves' hyperthyroidism. The CDR3 sequence is 15 residues long. Trimming cost V 5 bases and J 9 bases; bases outside gene matches: 11. Germline assignment: CDR1 MNHEY and CDR2 SVGAGI. RNA transcripts provided the template for amplifying TCR beta CDR3 regions. The first round was an RT-PCR with HTBI primers, and the second round was a multiplex PCR. TCRdb called the multiplex PCR reads again in MiXCR, with one record for every CDR3 protein. The sample lists roughly 51,000 distinct CDR3 sequences, less than 65% seen once, with approximately 23% in the top ten.

The specimen was peripheral blood. The chain uses TRBV6-5 and TRBJ2-7; 12 nucleotides line up with TRBD2. The clonotype comes from an adult man with Graves' ophthalmopathy. The CDR3 sequence is CASSLAGGSTDAQYF. The CDR3 DNA reads as TGTGCCAGCAGTCTAGCGGGGGGGAGCACAGATGCGCAGTACTTC.